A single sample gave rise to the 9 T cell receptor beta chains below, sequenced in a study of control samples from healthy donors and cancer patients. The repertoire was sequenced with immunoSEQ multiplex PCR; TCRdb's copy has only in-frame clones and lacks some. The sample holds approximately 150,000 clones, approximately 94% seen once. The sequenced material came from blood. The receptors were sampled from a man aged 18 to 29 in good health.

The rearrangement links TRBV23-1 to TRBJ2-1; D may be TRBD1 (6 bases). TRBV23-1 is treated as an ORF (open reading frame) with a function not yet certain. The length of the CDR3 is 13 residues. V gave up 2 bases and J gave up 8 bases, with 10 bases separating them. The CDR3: CASSQETGYEQFF. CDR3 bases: TGCGCCAGCAGTCAAGAGACAGGCTATGAGCAGTTCTTC.

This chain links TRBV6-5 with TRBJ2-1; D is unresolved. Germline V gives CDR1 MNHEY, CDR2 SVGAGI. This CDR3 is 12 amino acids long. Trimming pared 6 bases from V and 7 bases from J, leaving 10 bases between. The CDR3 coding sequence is TGTGCCAGCAGCGAGCCGCGGAATGAGCAGTTCTTC. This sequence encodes CASSEPRNEQFF.

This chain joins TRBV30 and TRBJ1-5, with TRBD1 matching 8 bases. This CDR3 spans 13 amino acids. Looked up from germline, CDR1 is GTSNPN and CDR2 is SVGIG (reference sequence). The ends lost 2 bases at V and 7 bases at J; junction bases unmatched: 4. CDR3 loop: CAWSTGGGQPQHF. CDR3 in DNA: TGTGCCTGGAGTACAGGGGGAGGACAGCCCCAGCATTTT. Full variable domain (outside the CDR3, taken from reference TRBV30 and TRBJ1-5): SQTIHQWPATLVQPVGSPLSLECTVEGTSNPNLYWYRQAAGRGLQLLFYSVGIGQISSEVPQNLSASRPQDRQFILSSKKLLLSDSGFYLCAWSTGGGQPQHFGDGTRLSIL.

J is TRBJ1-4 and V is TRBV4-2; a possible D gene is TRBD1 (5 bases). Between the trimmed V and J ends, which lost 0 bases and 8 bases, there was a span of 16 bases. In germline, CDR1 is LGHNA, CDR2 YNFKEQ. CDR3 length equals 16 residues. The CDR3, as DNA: TGTGCCAGCAGCCAAGACAAAATCGGGGACCACGAAAAACTGTTTTTT. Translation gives CASSQDKIGDHEKLFF.

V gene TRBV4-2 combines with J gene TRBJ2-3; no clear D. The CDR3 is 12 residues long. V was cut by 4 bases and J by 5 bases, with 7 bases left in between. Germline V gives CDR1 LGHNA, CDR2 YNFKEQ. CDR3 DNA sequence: TGTGCCAGCAGCCTCAAGGGAGATACGCAGTATTTT. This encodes CASSLKGDTQYF.

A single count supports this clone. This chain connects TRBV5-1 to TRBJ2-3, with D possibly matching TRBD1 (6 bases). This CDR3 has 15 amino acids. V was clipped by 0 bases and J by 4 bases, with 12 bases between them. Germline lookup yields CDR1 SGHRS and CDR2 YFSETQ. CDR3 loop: CASSLVGGWADTQYF. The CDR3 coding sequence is TGCGCCAGCAGCTTGGTAGGGGGATGGGCAGATACGCAGTATTTT.

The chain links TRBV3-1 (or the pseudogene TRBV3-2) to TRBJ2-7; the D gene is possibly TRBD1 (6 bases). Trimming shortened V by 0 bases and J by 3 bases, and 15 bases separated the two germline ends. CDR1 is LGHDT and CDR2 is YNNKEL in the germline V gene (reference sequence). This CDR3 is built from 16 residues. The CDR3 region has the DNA TGTGCCAGCAGCCAAGATGGACAGACACCTTTCTACGAGCAGTACTTC. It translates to CASSQDGQTPFYEQYF.

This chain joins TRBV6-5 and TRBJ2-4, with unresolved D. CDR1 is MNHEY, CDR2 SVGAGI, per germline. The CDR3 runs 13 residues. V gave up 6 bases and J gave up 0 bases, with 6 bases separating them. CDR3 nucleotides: TGTGCCAGCAGGGACCTAGCCAAAAACATTCAGTACTTC. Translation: CASRDLAKNIQYF.

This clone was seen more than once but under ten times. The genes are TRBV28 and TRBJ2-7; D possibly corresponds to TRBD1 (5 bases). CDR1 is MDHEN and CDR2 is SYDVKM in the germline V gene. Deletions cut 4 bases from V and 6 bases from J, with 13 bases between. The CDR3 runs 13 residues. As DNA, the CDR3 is TGTGCCAGCAGTTCCCTGGCCCAGGGCGAGCAGTACTTC. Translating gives CASSSLAQGEQYF.